This entry is about one TCR beta chain. Its antigen is as yet unknown. This entry belongs to a study of cytomegalovirus exposure and HLA in healthy donors. Study findings and constraints: Published work reported that the classifier diagnosed cytomegalovirus status with high specificity and sensitivity.

Here immunoSEQ multiplex PCR was the method, and the copy in TCRdb shows in-frame clones only, minus some. The data contain 300,000 to 450,000 clones, about nine tenths of them seen just once; the ten biggest clones take up over 0.75%. The germline CDR1 and CDR2 sequences are WNHNN and SYGVQD (reference sequence). The CDR3 has 15 amino acids. V was pared by 3 bases and J by 2 bases, with 3 bases of the junction left unmatched. The clonotype comes from a woman between 18 and 29 years old in good health and CMV-seronegative. The V and J genes are TRBV10-1 and TRBJ2-3, with 9 bases fitting TRBD1. Sequencing used PBMCs. The CDR3 is CASSDTGGDTDTQYF. CDR3 nucleotides: TGCGCCAGCAGTGACACAGGGGGCGACACAGATACGCAGTATTTT.